Each of the 8 T cell receptor beta chains below was sequenced from the same sample in a study of OX40 agonist ivuxolimab in advanced cancers. Using immunoSEQ multiplex PCR, the repertoire was profiled, and TCRdb retains in-frame clones only, with some absent. The sample lists approximately 60,000 clones, about 93% occurring once. Sequenced material: CD4+ or CD8+ T cells sorted from blood, taken in a trial of the OX40 agonist ivuxolimab. The receptors derive from an adult with an advanced solid tumor such as melanoma, head and neck, liver or kidney cancer.

The chain has TRBV19 and TRBJ2-6; D remains ambiguous. Germline values: CDR1 LNHDA, CDR2 SQIVND (reference sequence). Trimming cost V 2 bases and J 2 bases, with 13 bases left between them. This CDR3 is built from 17 residues. CDR3 sequence reads: CASSISSFTAGANVLTF. CDR3 sequence (DNA): TGTGCCAGTAGTATATCCTCATTTACGGCTGGGGCCAACGTCCTGACTTTC.

The DNA for the CDR3 is TGCGCCAGCAGCCTTAGGGACATTAATGAAGCTTTCTTT. Its protein product is CASSLRDINEAFF. J is TRBJ1-1 and V is TRBV4-3; a weak D match, TRBD1 (6 bases). This CDR3 is 13 amino acids long. Germline V CDR1 and CDR2: LGHNA, YSLEER. Trimming removed 4 bases from V and 7 bases from J, with 13 bases in between.

V and J are TRBV13 and TRBJ2-2; either TRBD1 or TRBD2 may supply D (5 bases each). V dropped 2 bases and J dropped 7 bases, with 8 bases sitting between them. The CDR3 has 13 residues. Germline V lookup: CDR1 PRHDT, CDR2 FYEKMQ (reference sequence). Here the CDR3 DNA reads TGTGCCAGCAGCTTACGGGGCCACGGGGAGCTGTTTTTT. Amino acids: CASSLRGHGELFF. The whole variable domain, remainder taken from reference TRBV13 and TRBJ2-2, is AAGVIQSPRHLIKEKRETATLKCYPIPRHDTVYWYQQGPGQDPQFLISFYEKMQSDKGSIPDRFSAQQFSDYHSELNMSSLELGDSALYFCASSLRGHGELFFGEGSRLTVL.

This clone was observed a single time. The chain joins TRBV27 to TRBJ2-3, with 7 bases matching TRBD1. The CDR3 extends over 15 amino acids. Germline trimming cut 5 bases from V and 0 bases from J; bases unmatched to any gene: 5. Germline CDR1 is MNHEY and CDR2 is SMNVEV (reference sequence). CDR3 in DNA: TGTGCCAGCAGTACGACAGGGCCTAGCACAGATACGCAGTATTTT. It encodes CASSTTGPSTDTQYF.

This chain joins TRBV7-6 and TRBJ2-7; 9 bases agree with TRBD1. CDR1 and CDR2 (germline): SGHVS, FNYEAQ. CDR3 length: 14 amino acids. Losses at the gene ends were 4 bases for V and 3 bases for J; bases not matched to a gene: 4. CDR3 residues: CASSSGQGRYEQYF. The CDR3, as DNA: TGTGCCAGCAGCTCGGGACAGGGTCGCTACGAGCAGTACTTC.

The sample holds one count of this clone. This rearrangement joins TRBV13 to TRBJ2-5, with 10 bases fitting TRBD2. The CDR3 is made up of 16 amino acids. J gave up 4 bases and V 5 bases, and 10 bases lay outside the gene matches. Per the germline V gene, CDR1 is PRHDT and CDR2 is FYEKMQ (reference sequence). Here the CDR3 reads CASSIRLAGARETQYF. Written as DNA, the CDR3 is TGTGCCAGCAGCATCCGACTAGCGGGTGCGAGAGAGACCCAGTACTTC.

The genes are TRBV6-5 and TRBJ2-7; no clear D gene. The germline V gene encodes CDR1 MNHEY and CDR2 SVGAGI. V was clipped by 7 bases and J by 0 bases, with 16 bases between them. The CDR3 has 15 residues. In nucleotides, the CDR3 is TGTGCCAGCACCCCCGGCGACCCAAGCTCCTACGAGCAGTACTTC. Translated: CASTPGDPSSYEQYF.

This clone has a single count. This chain uses TRBV28 with TRBJ1-2; D gene unclear. Germline values: CDR1 MDHEN, CDR2 SYDVKM. V was clipped by 7 bases and J by 3 bases, with 12 bases between them. This CDR3 region has 13 residues. The DNA of the CDR3 is TGTGCCAGCATTAGGACGGGAGACTATGGCTACACCTTC. This encodes CASIRTGDYGYTF.